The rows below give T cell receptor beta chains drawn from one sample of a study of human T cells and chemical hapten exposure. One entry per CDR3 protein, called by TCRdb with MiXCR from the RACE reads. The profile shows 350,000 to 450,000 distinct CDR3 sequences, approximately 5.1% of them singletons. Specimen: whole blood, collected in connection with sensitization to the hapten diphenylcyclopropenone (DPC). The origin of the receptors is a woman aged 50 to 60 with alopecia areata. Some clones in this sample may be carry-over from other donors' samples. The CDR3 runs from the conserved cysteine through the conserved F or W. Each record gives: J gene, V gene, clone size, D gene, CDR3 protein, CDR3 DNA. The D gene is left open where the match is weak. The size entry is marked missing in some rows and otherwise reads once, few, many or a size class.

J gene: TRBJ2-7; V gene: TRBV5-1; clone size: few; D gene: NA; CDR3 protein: CASRGGTYEQYF; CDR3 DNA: TGCGCCAGCAGGGGCGGAACCTACGAGCAGTACTTC
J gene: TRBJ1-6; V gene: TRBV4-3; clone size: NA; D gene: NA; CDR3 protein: CASSQDTGSSSYNSPLHF; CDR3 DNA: TGCGCCAGCAGCCAAGATACCGGGTCTAGCTCCTATAATTCACCCCTCCACTTT
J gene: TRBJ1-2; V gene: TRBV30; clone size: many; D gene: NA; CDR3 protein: CAWSANYGYTF; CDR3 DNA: TGTGCCTGGAGTGCCAACTATGGCTACACCTTC
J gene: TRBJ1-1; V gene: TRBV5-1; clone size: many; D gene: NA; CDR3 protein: CASSLGGSTEAFF; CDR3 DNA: TGCGCCAGCAGCTTGGGAGGCAGCACTGAAGCTTTCTTT
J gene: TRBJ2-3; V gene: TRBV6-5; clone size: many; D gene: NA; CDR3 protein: CASSSLATDTQYF; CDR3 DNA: TGTGCCAGCAGTTCCTTGGCCACAGATACGCAGTATTTT
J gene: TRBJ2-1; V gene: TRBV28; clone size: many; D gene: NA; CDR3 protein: CASTERGYNEQFF; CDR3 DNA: TGTGCCAGCACGGAGAGGGGGTACAATGAGCAGTTCTTC
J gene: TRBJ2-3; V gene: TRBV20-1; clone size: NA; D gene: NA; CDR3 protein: CSALPGIDTQYF; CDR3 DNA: TGCAGTGCCCTGCCAGGGATAGATACGCAGTATTTT
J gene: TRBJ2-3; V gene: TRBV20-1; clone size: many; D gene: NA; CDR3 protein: CSARGSRYTDTQYF; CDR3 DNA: TGCAGTGCTAGAGGTAGCCGGTACACAGATACGCAGTATTTT
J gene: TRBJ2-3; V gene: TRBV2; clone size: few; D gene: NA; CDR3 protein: CASRADPGTDTQYF; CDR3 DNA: TGTGCCAGCAGGGCGGACCCTGGAACAGATACGCAGTATTTT
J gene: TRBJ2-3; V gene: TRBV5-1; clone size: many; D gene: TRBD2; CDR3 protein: CASSTVAGSGTDTQYF; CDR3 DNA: TGCGCCAGCAGCACAGTAGCGGGATCCGGGACAGATACGCAGTATTTT
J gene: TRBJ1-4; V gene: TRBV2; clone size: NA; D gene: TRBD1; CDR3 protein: CASRTQPGQGGEKLFF; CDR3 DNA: TGTGCCAGCAGGACTCAGCCGGGACAGGGAGGTGAAAAACTGTTTTTT
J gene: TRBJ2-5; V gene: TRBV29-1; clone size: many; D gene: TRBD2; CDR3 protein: CSVGLAGAGETQYF; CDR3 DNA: TGCAGCGTTGGACTAGCGGGAGCCGGAGAGACCCAGTACTTC
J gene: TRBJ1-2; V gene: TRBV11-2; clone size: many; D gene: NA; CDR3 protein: CASSLDPGPFSGYTF; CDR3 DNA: TGTGCCAGCAGCTTAGATCCGGGACCCTTCTCTGGCTACACCTTC
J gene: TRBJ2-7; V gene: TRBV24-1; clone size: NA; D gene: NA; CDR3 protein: CATGGHRASYEQYF; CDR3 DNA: TGTGCCACCGGGGGGCACAGGGCCTCCTACGAGCAGTACTTC
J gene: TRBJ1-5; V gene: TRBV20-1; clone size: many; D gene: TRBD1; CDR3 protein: CSSRQGNSNQPQHF; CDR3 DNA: TGCAGTAGTCGACAGGGGAATAGCAATCAGCCCCAGCATTTT
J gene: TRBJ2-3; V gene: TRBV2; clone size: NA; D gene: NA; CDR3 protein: CATRGWDTDTQYF; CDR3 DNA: TGTGCCACACGAGGCTGGGACACAGATACGCAGTATTTT
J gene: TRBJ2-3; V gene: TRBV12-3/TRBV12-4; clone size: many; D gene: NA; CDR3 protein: CASSLKSDTQYF; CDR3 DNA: TGTGCCAGCAGTTTAAAGTCAGATACGCAGTATTTT
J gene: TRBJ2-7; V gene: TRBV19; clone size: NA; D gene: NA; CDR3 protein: CASSWGDPSSYEQYF; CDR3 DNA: TGTGCCAGTAGTTGGGGGGACCCCAGCTCCTACGAGCAGTACTTC
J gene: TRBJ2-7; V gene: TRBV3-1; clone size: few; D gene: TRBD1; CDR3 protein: CASSPTGVLYEQYF; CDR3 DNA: TGTGCCAGCAGTCCGACAGGGGTCCTCTACGAGCAGTACTTC
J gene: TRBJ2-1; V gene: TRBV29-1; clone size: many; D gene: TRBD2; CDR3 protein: CSVGTSGDEQFF; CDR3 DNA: TGCAGCGTTGGGACTAGCGGCGATGAGCAGTTCTTC
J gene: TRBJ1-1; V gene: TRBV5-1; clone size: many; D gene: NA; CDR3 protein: CASSSFGTEAFF; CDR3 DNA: TGCGCCAGCAGCTCGTTTGGGACTGAAGCTTTCTTT
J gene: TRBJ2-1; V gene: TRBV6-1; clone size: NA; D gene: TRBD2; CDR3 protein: CASSEVQGLSSNEQFF; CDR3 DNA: TGTGCCAGCAGTGAAGTGCAGGGACTAAGTTCCAATGAGCAGTTCTTC
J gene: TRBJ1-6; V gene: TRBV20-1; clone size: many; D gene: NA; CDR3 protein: CSARDPTRGTVSNF; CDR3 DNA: TGCAGTGCTAGAGATCCCACTAGGGGAACGGTCAGCAACTTT
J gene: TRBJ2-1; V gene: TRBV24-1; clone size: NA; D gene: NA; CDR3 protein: CATSPRGTSYNEQFF; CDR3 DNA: TGTGCCACCAGCCCGAGGGGGACATCCTACAATGAGCAGTTCTTC
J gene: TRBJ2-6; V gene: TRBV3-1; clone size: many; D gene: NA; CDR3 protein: CASSQGTGISGANVLTF; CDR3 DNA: TGTGCCAGCAGCCAAGGTACAGGGATCTCTGGGGCCAACGTCCTGACTTTC
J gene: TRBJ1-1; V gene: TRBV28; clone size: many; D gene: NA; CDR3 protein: CASSQDREAFF; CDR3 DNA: TGTGCCAGCAGTCAGGACCGTGAAGCTTTCTTT
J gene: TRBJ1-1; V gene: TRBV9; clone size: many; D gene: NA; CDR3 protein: CASSSLTGNEAFF; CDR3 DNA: TGTGCCAGCAGCTCACTCACAGGCAACGAAGCTTTCTTT
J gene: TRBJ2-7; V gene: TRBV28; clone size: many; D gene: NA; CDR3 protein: CASSSRPAAEQYF; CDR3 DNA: TGTGCCAGCAGTTCACGCCCAGCCGCCGAGCAGTACTTC
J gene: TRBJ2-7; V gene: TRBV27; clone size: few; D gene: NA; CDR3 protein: CASSSRADYEQYF; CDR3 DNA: TGTGCCAGCAGTTCCCGGGCAGATTACGAGCAGTACTTC
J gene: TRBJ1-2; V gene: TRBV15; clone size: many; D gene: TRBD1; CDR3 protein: CATSRDRNYGYTF; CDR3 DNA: TGTGCCACCAGCAGGGACAGGAACTATGGCTACACCTTC
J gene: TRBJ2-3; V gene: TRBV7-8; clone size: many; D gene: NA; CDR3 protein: CASSLDNRGLAGVLGTDTQYF; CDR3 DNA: TGTGCCAGCAGCTTAGATAACAGGGGGCTAGCGGGAGTTCTTGGCACAGATACGCAGTATTTT
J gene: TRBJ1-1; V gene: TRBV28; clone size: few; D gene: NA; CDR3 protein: CASSLDDTEAFF; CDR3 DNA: TGTGCCAGCAGTTTAGACGACACTGAAGCTTTCTTT